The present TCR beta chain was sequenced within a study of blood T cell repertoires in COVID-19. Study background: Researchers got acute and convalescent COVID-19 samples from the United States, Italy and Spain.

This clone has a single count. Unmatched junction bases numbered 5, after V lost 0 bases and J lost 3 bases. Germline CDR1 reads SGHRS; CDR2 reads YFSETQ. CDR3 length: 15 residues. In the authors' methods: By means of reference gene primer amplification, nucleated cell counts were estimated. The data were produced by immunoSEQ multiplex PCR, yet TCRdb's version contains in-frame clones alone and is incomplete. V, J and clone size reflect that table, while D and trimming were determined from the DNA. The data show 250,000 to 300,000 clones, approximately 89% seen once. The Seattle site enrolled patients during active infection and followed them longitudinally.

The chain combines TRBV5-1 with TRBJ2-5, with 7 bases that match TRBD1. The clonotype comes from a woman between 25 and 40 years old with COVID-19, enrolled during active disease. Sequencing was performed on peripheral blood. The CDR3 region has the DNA TGCGCCAGCAGCTTGGGAACCGGGACAGAAGAGACCCAGTACTTC. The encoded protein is CASSLGTGTEETQYF.